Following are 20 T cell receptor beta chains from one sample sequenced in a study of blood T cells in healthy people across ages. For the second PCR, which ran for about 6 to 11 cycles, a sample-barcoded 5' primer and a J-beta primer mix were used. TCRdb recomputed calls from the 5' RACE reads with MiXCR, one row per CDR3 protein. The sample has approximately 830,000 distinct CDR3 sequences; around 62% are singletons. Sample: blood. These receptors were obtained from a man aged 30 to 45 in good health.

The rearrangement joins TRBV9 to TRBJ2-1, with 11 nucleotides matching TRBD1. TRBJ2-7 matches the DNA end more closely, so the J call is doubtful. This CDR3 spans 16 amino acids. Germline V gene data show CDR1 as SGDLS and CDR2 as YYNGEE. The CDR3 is CASSAEPGQGVSEQYF. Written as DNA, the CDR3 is TGTGCCAGCAGCGCGGAACCGGGACAGGGGGTATCCGAGCAGTACTTC.

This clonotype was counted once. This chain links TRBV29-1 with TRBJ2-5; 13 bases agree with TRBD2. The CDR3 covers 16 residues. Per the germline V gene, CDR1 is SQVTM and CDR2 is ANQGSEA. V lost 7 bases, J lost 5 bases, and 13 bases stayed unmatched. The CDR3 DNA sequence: TGCAGCGCCAGAGGACTAGCGGGGGCCCCGGGGGAGACCCAGTACTTC. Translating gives CSARGLAGAPGETQYF.

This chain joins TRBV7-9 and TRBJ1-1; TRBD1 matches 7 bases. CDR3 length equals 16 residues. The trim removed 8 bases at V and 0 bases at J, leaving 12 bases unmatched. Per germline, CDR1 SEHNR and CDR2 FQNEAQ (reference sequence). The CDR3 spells CASRTGTAHVNTEAFF. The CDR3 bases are TGTGCCAGCCGGACCGGGACAGCCCACGTGAACACTGAAGCTTTCTTT.

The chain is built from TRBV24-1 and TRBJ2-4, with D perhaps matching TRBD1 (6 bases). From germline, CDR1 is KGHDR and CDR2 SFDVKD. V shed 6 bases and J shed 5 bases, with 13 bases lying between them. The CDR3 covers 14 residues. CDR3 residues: CATSSNREQNIQYF. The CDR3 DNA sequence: TGTGCCACCAGTTCGAACAGGGAGCAAAACATTCAGTACTTC.

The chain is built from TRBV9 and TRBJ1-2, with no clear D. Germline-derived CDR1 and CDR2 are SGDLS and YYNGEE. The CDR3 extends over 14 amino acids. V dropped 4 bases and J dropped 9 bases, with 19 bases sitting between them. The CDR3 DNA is TGTGCCAGCAGCACCACATGGGCAGGCCGGAGCTACACCTTC. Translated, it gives CASSTTWAGRSYTF.

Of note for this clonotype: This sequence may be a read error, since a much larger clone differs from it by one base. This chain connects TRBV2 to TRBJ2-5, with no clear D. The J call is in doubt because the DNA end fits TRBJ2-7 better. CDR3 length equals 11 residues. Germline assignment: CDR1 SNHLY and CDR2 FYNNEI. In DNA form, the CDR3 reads TGTGCCAGCAGGGAAAACGGCGAGCAGTACTTC. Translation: CASRENGEQYF.

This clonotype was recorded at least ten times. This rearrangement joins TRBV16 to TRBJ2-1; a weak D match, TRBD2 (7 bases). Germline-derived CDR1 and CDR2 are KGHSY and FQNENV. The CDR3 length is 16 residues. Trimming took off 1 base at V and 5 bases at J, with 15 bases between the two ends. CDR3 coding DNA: TGTGCCAGCAGCCAATTTGCGGGGGCTAGCGACAATGAGCAGTTCTTC. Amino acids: CASSQFAGASDNEQFF.

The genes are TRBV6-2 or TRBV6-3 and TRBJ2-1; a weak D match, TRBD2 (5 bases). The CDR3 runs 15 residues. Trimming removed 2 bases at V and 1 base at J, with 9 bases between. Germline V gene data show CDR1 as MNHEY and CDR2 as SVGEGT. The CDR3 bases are TGTGCCAGCAGTTACGATCGGGGATCCTACAATGAGCAGTTCTTC. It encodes CASSYDRGSYNEQFF.

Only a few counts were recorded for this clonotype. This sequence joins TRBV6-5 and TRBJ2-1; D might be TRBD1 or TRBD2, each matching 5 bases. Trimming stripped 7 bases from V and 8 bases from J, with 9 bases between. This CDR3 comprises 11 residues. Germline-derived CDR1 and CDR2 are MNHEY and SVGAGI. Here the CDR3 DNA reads TGTGCCAGCACTCGGGACCATGAGCAGTTCTTC. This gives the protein CASTRDHEQFF.

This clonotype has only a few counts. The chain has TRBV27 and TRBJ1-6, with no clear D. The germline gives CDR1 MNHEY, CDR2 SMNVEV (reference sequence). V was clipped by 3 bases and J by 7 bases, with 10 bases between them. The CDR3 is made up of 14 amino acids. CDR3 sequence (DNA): TGTGCCAGCAGTTTGAGGAGGGAAAATTCACCCCTCCACTTT. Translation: CASSLRRENSPLHF.

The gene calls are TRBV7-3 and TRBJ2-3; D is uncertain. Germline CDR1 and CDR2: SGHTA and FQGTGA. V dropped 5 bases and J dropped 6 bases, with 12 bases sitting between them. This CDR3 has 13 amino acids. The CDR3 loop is CASSPRPVDTQYF. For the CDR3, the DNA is TGTGCCAGCAGCCCCCGGCCGGTGGATACGCAGTATTTT.

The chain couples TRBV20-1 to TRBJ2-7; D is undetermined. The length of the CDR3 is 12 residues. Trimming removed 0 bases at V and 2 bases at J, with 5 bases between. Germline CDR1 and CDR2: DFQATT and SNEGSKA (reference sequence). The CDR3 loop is CSARDRTYEQYF. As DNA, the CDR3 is TGCAGTGCTAGAGATCGGACCTACGAGCAGTACTTC.

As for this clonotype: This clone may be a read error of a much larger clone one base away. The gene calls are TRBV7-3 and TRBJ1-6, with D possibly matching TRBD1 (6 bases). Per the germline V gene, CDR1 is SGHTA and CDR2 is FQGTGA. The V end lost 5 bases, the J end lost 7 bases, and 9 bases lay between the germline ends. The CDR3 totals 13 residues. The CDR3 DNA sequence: TGTGCCAGCAGCAACACAGGGAATTCACCCCTCCACTTT. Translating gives CASSNTGNSPLHF.

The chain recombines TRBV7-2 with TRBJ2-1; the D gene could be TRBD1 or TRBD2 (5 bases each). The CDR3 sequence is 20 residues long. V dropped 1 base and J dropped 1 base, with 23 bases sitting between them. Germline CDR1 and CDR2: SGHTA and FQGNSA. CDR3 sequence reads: CASSLVDRVSGLPSYNEQFF. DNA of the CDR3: TGTGCCAGCAGCTTAGTCGATCGTGTTTCGGGGCTGCCGTCCTACAATGAGCAGTTCTTC.

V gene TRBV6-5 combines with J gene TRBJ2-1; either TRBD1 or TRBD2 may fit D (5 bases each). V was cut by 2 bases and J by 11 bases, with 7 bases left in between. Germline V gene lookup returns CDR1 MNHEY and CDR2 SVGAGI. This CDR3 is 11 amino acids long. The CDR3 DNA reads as TGTGCCAGCAGTTACGGGACCAAGCAGTTCTTC. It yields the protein CASSYGTKQFF.

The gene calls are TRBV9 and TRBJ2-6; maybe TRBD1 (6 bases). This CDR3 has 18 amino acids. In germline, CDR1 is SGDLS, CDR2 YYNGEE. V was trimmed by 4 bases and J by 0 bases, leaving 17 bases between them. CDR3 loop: CASSPPTGIFSGANVLTF. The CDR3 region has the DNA TGTGCCAGCAGCCCGCCGACAGGAATCTTCTCTGGGGCCAACGTCCTGACTTTC.

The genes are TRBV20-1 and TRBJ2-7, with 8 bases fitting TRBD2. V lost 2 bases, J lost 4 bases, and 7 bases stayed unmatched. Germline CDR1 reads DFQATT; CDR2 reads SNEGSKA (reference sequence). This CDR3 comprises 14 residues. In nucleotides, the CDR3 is TGCAGTGCTAGACCATTGGGACTAGGGTACGAGCAGTACTTC. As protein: CSARPLGLGYEQYF.

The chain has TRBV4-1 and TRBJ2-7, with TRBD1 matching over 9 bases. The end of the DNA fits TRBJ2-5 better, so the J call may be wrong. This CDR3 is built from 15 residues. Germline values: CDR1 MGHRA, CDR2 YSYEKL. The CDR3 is CASSQAGQGTETQYF. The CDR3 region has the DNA TGCGCCAGCAGCCAGGCCGGACAGGGGACGGAGACCCAGTACTTC.

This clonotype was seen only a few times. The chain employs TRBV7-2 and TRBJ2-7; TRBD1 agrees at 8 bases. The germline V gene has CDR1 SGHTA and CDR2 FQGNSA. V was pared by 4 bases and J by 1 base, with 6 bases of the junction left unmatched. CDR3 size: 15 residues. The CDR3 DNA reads TGTGCCAGCAGCTCTCAGGGGGCAGGGTCCTACGAGCAGTACTTC. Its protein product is CASSSQGAGSYEQYF.

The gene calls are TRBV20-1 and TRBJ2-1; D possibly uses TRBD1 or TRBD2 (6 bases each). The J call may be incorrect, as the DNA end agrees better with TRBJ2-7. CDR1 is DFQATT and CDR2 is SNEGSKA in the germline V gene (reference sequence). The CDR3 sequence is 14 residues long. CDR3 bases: TGCAGTGCGGGGGGCGCGGGGACGTACAATGAGCAGTACTTC. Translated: CSAGGAGTYNEQYF.